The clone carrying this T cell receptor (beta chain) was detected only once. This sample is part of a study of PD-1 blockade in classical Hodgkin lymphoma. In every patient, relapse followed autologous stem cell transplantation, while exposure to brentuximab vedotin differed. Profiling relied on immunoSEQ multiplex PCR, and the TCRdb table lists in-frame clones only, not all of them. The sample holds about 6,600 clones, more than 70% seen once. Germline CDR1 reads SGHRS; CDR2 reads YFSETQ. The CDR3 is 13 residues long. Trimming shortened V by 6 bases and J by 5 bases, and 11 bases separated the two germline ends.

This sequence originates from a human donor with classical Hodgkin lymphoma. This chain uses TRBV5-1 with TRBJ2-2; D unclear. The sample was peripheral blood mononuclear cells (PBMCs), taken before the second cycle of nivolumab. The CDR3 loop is CASNRWGTGELFF. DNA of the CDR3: TGCGCCAGCAACCGGTGGGGAACCGGGGAGCTGTTTTTT.